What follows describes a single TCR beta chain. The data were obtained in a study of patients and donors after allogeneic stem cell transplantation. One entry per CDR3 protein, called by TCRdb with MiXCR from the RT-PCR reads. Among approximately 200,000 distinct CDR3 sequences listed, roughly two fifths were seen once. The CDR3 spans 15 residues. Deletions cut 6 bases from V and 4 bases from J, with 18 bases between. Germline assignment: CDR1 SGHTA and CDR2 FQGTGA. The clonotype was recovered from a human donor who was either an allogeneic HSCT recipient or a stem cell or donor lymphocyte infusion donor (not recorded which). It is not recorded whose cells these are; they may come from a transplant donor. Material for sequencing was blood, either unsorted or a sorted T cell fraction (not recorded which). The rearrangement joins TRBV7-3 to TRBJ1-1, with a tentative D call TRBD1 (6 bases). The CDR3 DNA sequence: TGTGCCAGCAGTTCCCGAGGGGGGCAGGCCACTGAAGCTTTCTTT. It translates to CASSSRGGQATEAFF.